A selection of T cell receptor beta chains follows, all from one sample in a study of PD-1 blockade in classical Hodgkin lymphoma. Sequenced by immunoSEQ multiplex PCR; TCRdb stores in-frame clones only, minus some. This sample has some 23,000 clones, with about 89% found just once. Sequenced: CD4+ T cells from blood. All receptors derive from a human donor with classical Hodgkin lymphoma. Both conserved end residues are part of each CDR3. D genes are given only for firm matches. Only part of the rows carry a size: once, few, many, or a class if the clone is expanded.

CDR3 DNA: TGTGCCAGCAGCTTACAGGGCCTGAACACTGAAGCTTTCTTT; CDR3 protein: CASSLQGLNTEAFF; V gene: TRBV7-2; clone size: .; D gene: .; J gene: TRBJ1-1
CDR3 DNA: TGTGCCTCGACATCCGGGACGCCTAGCAATCAGCCCCAGCATTTT; CDR3 protein: CASTSGTPSNQPQHF; V gene: TRBV6-1; clone size: .; D gene: .; J gene: TRBJ1-5
CDR3 DNA: TGTGCCAGCAGCGCACAGGCTACAGGGGTGGGCACTGAAGCTTTCTTT; CDR3 protein: CASSAQATGVGTEAFF; V gene: TRBV9; clone size: .; D gene: TRBD1; J gene: TRBJ1-1
CDR3 DNA: TGTGCCAGTTCGAATAACAGGAGGAATCAGCCCCAGCATTTT; CDR3 protein: CASSNNRRNQPQHF; V gene: TRBV6-5; clone size: .; D gene: .; J gene: TRBJ1-5
CDR3 DNA: TGTGCCAGCTCACCACCATATCAGGGGGCCTCGGAGACCCAGTACTTC; CDR3 protein: CASSPPYQGASETQYF; V gene: TRBV18; clone size: .; D gene: TRBD1; J gene: TRBJ2-5
CDR3 DNA: TGTGCCAGCAGTTACTCGTCCGGGAAATTATATTTT; CDR3 protein: CASSYSSGKLYF; V gene: TRBV6-5; clone size: .; D gene: .; J gene: TRBJ1-3
CDR3 DNA: TGTGCCAGCAGTTTATTGAGGGATAGCAATCAGCCCCAGCATTTT; CDR3 protein: CASSLLRDSNQPQHF; V gene: TRBV27; clone size: .; D gene: .; J gene: TRBJ1-5
CDR3 DNA: TGTGCCATCAGTGAAGCCGGCGGGGAGTTCTTC; CDR3 protein: CAISEAGGEFF; V gene: TRBV10-3; clone size: .; D gene: .; J gene: TRBJ2-1
CDR3 DNA: TGTGCCAGCAGTTTGGGACAGAACTATGGCTACACCTTC; CDR3 protein: CASSLGQNYGYTF; V gene: TRBV6-6; clone size: .; D gene: TRBD1; J gene: TRBJ1-2
CDR3 DNA: TGTGCCAGCAGCTTAGACGCGGAGGGTTTTTTTCCGTCGGGATACGAGCAGTACTTC; CDR3 protein: CASSLDAEGFFPSGYEQYF; V gene: TRBV7-8; clone size: few; D gene: .; J gene: TRBJ2-7
CDR3 DNA: TGCGCCAGCAGCTTCTCTATCACAGATACGCAGTATTTT; CDR3 protein: CASSFSITDTQYF; V gene: TRBV5-1; clone size: once; D gene: .; J gene: TRBJ2-3
CDR3 DNA: TGTGCCAGCAGTGGGGAGGGACTTCTTCAAGAGACCCAGTACTTC; CDR3 protein: CASSGEGLLQETQYF; V gene: TRBV2; clone size: .; D gene: TRBD2; J gene: TRBJ2-5
CDR3 DNA: TGTGCCAGCAGCTTAGCGCATGGGGACTATGGCTACACCTTC; CDR3 protein: CASSLAHGDYGYTF; V gene: TRBV7-2; clone size: .; D gene: .; J gene: TRBJ1-2
CDR3 DNA: TGTGCCAGTAGCAGGGGACAGGTGAACACTGAAGCTTTCTTT; CDR3 protein: CASSRGQVNTEAFF; V gene: TRBV19; clone size: .; D gene: TRBD1; J gene: TRBJ1-1
CDR3 DNA: TGTGCCAGCAGATCTAGACAGGGCGCTTTCTTT; CDR3 protein: CASRSRQGAFF; V gene: TRBV28; clone size: .; D gene: TRBD1; J gene: TRBJ1-1
CDR3 DNA: TGTGCCAGCAGCTTAAATAGCGGGGGGCTCTCCTACGAGCAGTACTTC; CDR3 protein: CASSLNSGGLSYEQYF; V gene: TRBV11-2; clone size: .; D gene: TRBD2; J gene: TRBJ2-7
CDR3 DNA: TGTGCCAGCAGTTTCCGGGGAGAAAAACTGTTTTTT; CDR3 protein: CASSFRGEKLFF; V gene: TRBV28; clone size: .; D gene: .; J gene: TRBJ1-4
CDR3 DNA: TGTGCCAGCAGACCAACAGGGGGCGGTAATCAGCCCCAGCATTTT; CDR3 protein: CASRPTGGGNQPQHF; V gene: TRBV6-1; clone size: .; D gene: TRBD1; J gene: TRBJ1-5
CDR3 DNA: TGTGCCAGCAGTGAAGCGGGACACCTCACTGAAGCTTTCTTT; CDR3 protein: CASSEAGHLTEAFF; V gene: TRBV6-1; clone size: once; D gene: .; J gene: TRBJ1-1
CDR3 DNA: TGTGCCAGCAGCTCAGCTAGCACTGAGACCCAGTACTTC; CDR3 protein: CASSSASTETQYF; V gene: TRBV5-5; clone size: .; D gene: .; J gene: TRBJ2-5
CDR3 DNA: TGTGCCAGCAGTAACTTAGCGGGGGACTACGAGCAGTACTTC; CDR3 protein: CASSNLAGDYEQYF; V gene: TRBV7-6; clone size: .; D gene: TRBD2; J gene: TRBJ2-7
CDR3 DNA: TGCGCCAGCAGCCTTGAAGCGGGTAGCACAGATACGCAGTATTTT; CDR3 protein: CASSLEAGSTDTQYF; V gene: TRBV5-1; clone size: .; D gene: .; J gene: TRBJ2-3
CDR3 DNA: TGTGCCAGTAGCGGACAGATTTATGGCTACACCTTC; CDR3 protein: CASSGQIYGYTF; V gene: TRBV19; clone size: .; D gene: .; J gene: TRBJ1-2
CDR3 DNA: TGTGCCAGCAGCGGGGAGGCAAGGAGCAATCAGCCCCAGCATTTT; CDR3 protein: CASSGEARSNQPQHF; V gene: TRBV5-5; clone size: .; D gene: .; J gene: TRBJ1-5
CDR3 DNA: TGTGCCAGCGCCGGGACAGGGTTGGTGCAGCCCCAGCATTTT; CDR3 protein: CASAGTGLVQPQHF; V gene: TRBV19; clone size: few; D gene: TRBD1; J gene: TRBJ1-5